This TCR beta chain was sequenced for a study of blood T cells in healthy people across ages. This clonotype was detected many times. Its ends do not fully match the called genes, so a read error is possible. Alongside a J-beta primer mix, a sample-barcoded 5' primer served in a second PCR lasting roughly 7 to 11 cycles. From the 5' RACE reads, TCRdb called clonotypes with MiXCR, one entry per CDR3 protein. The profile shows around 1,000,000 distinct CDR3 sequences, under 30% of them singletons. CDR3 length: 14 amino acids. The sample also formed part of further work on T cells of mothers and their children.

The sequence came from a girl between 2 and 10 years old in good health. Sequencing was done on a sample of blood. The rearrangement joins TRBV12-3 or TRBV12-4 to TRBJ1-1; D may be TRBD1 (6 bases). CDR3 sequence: CASSLDRLNTEAFF. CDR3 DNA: TGCGCCAGCAGCTTGGACAGATTGAACACTGAAGCTTTCTTT.